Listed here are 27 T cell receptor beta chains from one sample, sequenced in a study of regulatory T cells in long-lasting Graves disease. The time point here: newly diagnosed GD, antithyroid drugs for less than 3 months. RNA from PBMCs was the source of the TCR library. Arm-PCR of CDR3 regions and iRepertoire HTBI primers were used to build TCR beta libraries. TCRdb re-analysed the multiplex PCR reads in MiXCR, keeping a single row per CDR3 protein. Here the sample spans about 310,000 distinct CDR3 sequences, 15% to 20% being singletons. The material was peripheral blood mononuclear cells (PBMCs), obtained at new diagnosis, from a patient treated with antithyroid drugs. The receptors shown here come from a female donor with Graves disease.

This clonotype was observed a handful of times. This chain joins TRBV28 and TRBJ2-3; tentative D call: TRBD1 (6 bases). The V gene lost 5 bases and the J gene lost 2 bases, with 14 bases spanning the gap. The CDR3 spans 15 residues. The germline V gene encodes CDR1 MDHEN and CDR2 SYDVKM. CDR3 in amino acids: CASSPPGQFTDTQYF. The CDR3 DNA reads TGTGCCAGCAGTCCACCTGGACAGTTCACAGATACGCAGTATTTT.

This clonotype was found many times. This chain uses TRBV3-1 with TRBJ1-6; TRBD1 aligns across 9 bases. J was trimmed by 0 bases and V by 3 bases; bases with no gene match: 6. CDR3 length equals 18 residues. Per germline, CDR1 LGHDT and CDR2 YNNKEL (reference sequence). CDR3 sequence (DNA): TGTGCCAGCAGCCAGGAGGACAGGGGTAGCTCCTATAATTCACCCCTCCACTTT. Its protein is CASSQEDRGSSYNSPLHF. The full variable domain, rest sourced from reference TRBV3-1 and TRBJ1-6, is DTAVSQTPKYLVTQMGNDKSIKCEQNLGHDTMYWYKQDSKKFLKIMFSYNNKELIINETVPNRFSPKSPDKAHLNLHINSLELGDSAVYFCASSQEDRGSSYNSPLHFGNGTRLTVT.

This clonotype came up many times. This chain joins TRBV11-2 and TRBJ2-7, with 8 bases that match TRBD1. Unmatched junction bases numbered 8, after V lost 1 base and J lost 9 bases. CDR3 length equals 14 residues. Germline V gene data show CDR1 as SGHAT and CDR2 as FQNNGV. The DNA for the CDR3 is TGTGCCAGCAGCTTAGTCCAGGGGGCGCATGGGCAGTACTTC. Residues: CASSLVQGAHGQYF.

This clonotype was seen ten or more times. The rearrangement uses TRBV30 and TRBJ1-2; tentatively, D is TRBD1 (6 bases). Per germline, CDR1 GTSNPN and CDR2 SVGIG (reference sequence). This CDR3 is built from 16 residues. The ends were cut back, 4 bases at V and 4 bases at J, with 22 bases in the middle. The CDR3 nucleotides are TGTGCCTGGATGAGAGTAATACAGGGATCTCGCTATGGCTACACCTTC. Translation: CAWMRVIQGSRYGYTF.

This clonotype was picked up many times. CDR3 region: CASSPWGGSGQQETQYF. For the CDR3, the DNA is TGTGCCAGCAGCCCCTGGGGGGGGTCTGGGCAACAAGAGACCCAGTACTTC. The rearrangement links TRBV7-9 to TRBJ2-5; 7 positions agree with TRBD2. J was trimmed by 2 bases and V by 5 bases; bases with no gene match: 14. The CDR3 spans 17 residues. Germline V CDR1 and CDR2: SEHNR, FQNEAQ (reference sequence). Using reference TRBV7-9 and TRBJ2-5 for the parts outside the CDR3, the full variable domain is DTGVSQNPRHKITKRGQNVTFRCDPISEHNRLYWYRQTLGQGPEFLTYFQNEAQLEKSRLLSDRFSAERPKGSFSTLEIQRTEQGDSAMYLCASSPWGGSGQQETQYFGPGTRLLVL.

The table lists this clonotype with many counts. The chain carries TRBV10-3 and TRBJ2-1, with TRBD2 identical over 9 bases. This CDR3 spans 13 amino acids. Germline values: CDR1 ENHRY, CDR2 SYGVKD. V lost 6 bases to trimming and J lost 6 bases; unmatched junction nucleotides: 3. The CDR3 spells CAIRGTSLNEQFF. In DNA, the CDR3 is TGTGCCATCAGGGGGACTAGCCTCAATGAGCAGTTCTTC.

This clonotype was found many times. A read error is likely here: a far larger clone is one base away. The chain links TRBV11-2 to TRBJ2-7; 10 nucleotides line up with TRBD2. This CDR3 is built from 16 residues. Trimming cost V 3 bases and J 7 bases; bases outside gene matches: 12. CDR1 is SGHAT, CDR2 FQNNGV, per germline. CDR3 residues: CASSFLTSGNFNEQYF. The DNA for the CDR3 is TGTGCCAGCAGCTTCCTCACTAGCGGGAACTTCAATGAGCAGTACTTC. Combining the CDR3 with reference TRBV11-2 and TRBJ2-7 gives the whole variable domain EAGVAQSPRYKIIEKRQSVAFWCNPISGHATLYWYQQILGQGPKLLIQFQNNGVVDDSQLPKDRFSAERLKGVDSTLKIQPAKLEDSAVYLCASSFLTSGNFNEQYFGPGTRLTVT.

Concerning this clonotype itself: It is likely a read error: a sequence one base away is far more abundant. CDR3 DNA: TGTGCCAGCCAGCTCCACTTGAATGAGCAGTACTTC. Protein: CASQLHLNEQYF. V usage is TRBV2 and J usage is TRBJ2-3; D remains unclear. The J call may be in error: the DNA end matches TRBJ2-7 better. The CDR3 spans 12 residues. CDR1 and CDR2 (germline): SNHLY, FYNNEI.

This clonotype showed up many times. DNA of the CDR3: TGCGCCAGCAGTGAAACCAGCGCTTGGACAGATACGCAGTATTTT. Protein: CASSETSAWTDTQYF. V and J are TRBV10-2 and TRBJ2-3; D is uncertain. Trimming stripped 3 bases from V and 3 bases from J, with 13 bases between. Germline CDR1 is WSHSY and CDR2 is SAAADI. This CDR3 contains 15 residues.

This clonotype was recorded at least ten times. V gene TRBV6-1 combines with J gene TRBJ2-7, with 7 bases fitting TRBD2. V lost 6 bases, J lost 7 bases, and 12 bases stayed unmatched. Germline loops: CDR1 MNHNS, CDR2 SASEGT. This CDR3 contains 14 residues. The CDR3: CASRTSGTAREQYF. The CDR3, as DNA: TGTGCCAGCAGAACCAGCGGGACGGCTAGGGAGCAGTACTTC.

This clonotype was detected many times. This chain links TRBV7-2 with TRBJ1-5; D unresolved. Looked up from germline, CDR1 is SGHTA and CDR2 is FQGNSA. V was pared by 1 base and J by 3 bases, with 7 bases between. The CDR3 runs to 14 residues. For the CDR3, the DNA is TGTGCCAGCAGCTTAGGCCGGAACAATCAGCCCCAGCATTTT. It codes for CASSLGRNNQPQHF.

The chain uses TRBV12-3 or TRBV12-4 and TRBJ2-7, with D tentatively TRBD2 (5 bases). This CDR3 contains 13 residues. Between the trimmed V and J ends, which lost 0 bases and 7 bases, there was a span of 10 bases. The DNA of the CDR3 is TGTGCCAGCAGTTTAGCCGGCGGGCCTGAGCAGTACTTC. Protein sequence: CASSLAGGPEQYF.

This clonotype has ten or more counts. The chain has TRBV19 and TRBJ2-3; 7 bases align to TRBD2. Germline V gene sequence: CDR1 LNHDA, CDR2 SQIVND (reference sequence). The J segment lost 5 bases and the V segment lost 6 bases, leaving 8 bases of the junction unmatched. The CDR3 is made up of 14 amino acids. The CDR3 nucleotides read TGTGCCAGTAGCCCGCGGGAGTATGGAGATACGCAGTATTTT. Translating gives CASSPREYGDTQYF.

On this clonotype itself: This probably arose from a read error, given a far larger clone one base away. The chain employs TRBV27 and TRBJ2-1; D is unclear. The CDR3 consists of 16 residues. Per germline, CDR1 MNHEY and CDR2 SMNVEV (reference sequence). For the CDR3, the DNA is TGTGCCAGCCCACGAGCCTCCCTAAGCTCCTACAATGAGCAGTCCTTC. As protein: CASPRASLSSYNEQSF.

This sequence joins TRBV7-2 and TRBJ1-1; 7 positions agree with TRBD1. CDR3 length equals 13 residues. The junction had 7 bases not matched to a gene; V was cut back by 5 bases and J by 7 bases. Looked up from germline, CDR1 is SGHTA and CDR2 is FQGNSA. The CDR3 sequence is CASSVTGDNEAFF. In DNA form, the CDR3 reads TGTGCCAGCAGCGTAACAGGGGATAATGAAGCTTTCTTT. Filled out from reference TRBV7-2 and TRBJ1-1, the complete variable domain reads GAGVSQSPSNKVTEKGKDVELRCDPISGHTALYWYRQSLGQGLEFLIYFQGNSAPDKSGLPSDRFSAERTGGSVSTLTIQRTQQEDSAVYLCASSVTGDNEAFFGQGTRLTVV.

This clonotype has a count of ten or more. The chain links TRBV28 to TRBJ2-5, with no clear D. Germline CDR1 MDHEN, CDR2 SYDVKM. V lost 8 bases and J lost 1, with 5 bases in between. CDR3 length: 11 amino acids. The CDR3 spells CASASQETQYF. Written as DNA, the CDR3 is TGTGCCAGCGCCAGCCAAGAGACCCAGTACTTC.

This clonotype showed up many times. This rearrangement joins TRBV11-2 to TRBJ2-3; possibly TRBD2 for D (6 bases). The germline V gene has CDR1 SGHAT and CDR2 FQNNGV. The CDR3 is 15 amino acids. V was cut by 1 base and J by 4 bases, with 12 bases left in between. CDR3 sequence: CASSLAGAVADTQYF. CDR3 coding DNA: TGTGCCAGCAGCTTAGCGGGAGCTGTTGCAGATACGCAGTATTTT.

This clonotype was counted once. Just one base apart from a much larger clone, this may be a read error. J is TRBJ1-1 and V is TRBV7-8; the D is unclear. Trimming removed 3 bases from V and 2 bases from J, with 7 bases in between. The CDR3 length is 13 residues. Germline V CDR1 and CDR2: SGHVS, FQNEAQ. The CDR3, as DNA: TGTGCCAGCAGCTTGGAGTATAACACTGAAGCTTTCTTT. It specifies CASSLEYNTEAFF.

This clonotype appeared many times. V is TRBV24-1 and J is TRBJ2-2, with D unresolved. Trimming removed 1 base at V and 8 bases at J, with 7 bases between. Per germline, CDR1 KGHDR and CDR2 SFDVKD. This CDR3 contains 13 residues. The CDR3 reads CATSDFRRGELFF. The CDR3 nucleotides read TGTGCCACCAGTGATTTTCGGCGTGGGGAGCTGTTTTTT.

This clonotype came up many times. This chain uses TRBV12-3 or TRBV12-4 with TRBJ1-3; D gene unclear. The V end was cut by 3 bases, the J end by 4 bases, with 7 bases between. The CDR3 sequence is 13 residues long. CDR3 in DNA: TGTGCCAGCAGTTTGGAGGGAGGAAACACCATATATTTT. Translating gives CASSLEGGNTIYF.

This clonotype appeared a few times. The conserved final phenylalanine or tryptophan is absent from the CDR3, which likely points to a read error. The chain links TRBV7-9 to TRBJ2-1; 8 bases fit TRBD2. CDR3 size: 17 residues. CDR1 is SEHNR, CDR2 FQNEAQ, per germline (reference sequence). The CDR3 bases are TGCGCCAGCAGCCAATGGCTGAAGCGGGAGATTTACAATGAGCAGTTCTCC. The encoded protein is CASSQWLKREIYNEQFS.

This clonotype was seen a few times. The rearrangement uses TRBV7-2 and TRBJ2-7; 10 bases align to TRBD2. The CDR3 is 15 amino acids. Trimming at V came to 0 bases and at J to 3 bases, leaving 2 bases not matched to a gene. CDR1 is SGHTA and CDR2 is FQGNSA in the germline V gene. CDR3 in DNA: TGTGCCAGCAGCTTAGCAGGACTAGCGGACTACGAGCAGTACTTC. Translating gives CASSLAGLADYEQYF.

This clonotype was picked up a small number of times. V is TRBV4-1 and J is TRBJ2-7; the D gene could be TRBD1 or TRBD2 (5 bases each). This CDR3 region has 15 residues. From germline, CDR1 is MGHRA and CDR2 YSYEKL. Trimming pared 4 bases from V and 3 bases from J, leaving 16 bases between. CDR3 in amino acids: CASSRLPGRNYEQYF. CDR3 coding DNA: TGCGCCAGCAGCCGTCTGCCGGGACGAAACTACGAGCAGTACTTC.

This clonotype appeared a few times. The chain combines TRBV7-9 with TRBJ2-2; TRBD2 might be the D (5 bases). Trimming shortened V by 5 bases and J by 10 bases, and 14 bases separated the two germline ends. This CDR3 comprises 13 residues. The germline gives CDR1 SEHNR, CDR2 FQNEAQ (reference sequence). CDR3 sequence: CASSPRTGEELFF. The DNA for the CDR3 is TGTGCCAGCAGCCCCCGGACCGGGGAGGAGCTGTTTTTT.

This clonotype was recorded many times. The CDR3 reads CASSFQLAQTYDSLDTQYF. The DNA for the CDR3 is TGTGCCAGCAGCTTTCAGTTGGCCCAGACCTACGACAGCCTAGATACGCAGTATTTT. The chain combines TRBV3-1 with TRBJ2-3; maybe TRBD1 (5 bases). Germline V gives CDR1 LGHDT, CDR2 YNNKEL (reference sequence). V was pared by 5 bases and J by 5 bases, with 29 bases between. The CDR3 is 19 residues long.

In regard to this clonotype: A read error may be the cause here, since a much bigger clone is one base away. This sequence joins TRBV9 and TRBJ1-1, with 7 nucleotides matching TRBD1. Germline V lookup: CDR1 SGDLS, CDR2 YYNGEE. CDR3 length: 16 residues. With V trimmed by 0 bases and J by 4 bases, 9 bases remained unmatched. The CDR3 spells CASSVGPGQVGTEAFF. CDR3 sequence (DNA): TGTGCCAGCAGCGTAGGACCCGGACAGGTGGGCACTGAAGCTTTCTTT. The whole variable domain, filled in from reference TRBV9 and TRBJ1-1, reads DSGVTQTPKHLITATGQRVTLRCSPRSGDLSVYWYQQSLDQGLQFLIQYYNGEERAKGNILERFSAQQFPDLHSELNLSSLELGDSALYFCASSVGPGQVGTEAFFGQGTRLTVV.

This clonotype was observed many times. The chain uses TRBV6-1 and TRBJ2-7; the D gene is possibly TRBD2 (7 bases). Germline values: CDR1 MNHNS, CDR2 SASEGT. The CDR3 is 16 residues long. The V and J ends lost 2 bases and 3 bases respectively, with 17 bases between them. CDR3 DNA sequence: TGTGCCAGCAGTGAACTTCCCCAGCGGGGACACTACGAGCAGTACTTC. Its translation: CASSELPQRGHYEQYF.